The sequence of this T cell receptor beta chain was determined in a study of OX40 agonist ivuxolimab in advanced cancers. Overall study context: Intravenous ivuxolimab was administered to patients every 2 weeks at 0.01 to 10 mg/kg. Regarding the study as a whole: CD4+ and CD8+ blood T cells expanded clonally by week 6 at 0.1 to 3.0 mg/kg.

Worth noting for this clone: Its antigen remains unidentified.

Repertoires were generated with immunoSEQ multiplex PCR, while TCRdb's copy carries only in-frame clones and drops some. The sample carries around 110,000 clones, over 75% recorded once. Trimming cost V 3 bases and J 3 bases, with 11 bases left between them. Germline assignment: CDR1 ENHRY and CDR2 SYGVKD. This CDR3 comprises 14 residues. This clonotype was sampled from an adult with an advanced solid tumor such as melanoma, head and neck, liver or kidney cancer. The V and J genes are TRBV10-3 and TRBJ1-2; D gene ambiguous. This material consisted of CD4+ or CD8+ T cells sorted from blood, taken in a trial of the OX40 agonist ivuxolimab. The chain's CDR3 is CAISDGLTHYGYTF. Written as DNA, the CDR3 is TGTGCCATCAGTGATGGACTGACCCACTATGGCTACACCTTC.